A selection of T cell receptor beta chains follows, all from one sample in a study of cytomegalovirus exposure and HLA in healthy donors. The table came from immunoSEQ multiplex PCR; TCRdb's copy has only in-frame clones and leaves some out. The sample records 160,000 or so clones, 84% being singletons. The source material was PBMCs. The source is a young man in good health and CMV-seropositive. Both conserved end residues are part of each CDR3. The D gene is left open where the match is weak. Rows give clone size only sometimes, using once, few, many, or a class for an expanded clone.

V gene,clone size,J gene,D gene,CDR3 DNA,CDR3 protein
TRBV6-1,.,TRBJ2-7,TRBD1,TGTGCCAGCAGGCCCGACAGGGAAACTTCCTACGAGCAGTACTTC,CASRPDRETSYEQYF
TRBV27,.,TRBJ2-3,TRBD2,TGTGCCAGCAGAAGGGGGGGAGCGGGGGCTGGCACAGATACGCAGTATTTT,CASRRGGAGAGTDTQYF
TRBV5-1,.,TRBJ2-1,TRBD2,TGCGCCAGCAGCTTGGCCCTAGCGGGAGGGGGTGAGCAGTTCTTC,CASSLALAGGGEQFF
TRBV18,.,TRBJ2-4,.,TGTGCCAGCTCAGGCCCAGGGGAAAACATTCAGTACTTC,CASSGPGENIQYF
TRBV7-3,.,TRBJ2-5,.,TGTGCCAGCAGCCCCGTTTCGGGGGTCGGGACCCAGTACTTC,CASSPVSGVGTQYF
TRBV5-1,.,TRBJ2-7,.,TGCGCCAGCAGCTCCAGGGTGGGCGAGCAGTACTTC,CASSSRVGEQYF
TRBV5-1,.,TRBJ1-3,.,TGCGCCAGCAGCTTGGGGGACTTACACTCTGGAAACACCATATATTTT,CASSLGDLHSGNTIYF
TRBV9,many,TRBJ1-2,.,TGTGCCAGCAGCGCCGGTGGGGGCGCGTCTGACTATGGCTACACCTTC,CASSAGGGASDYGYTF
TRBV6-6,.,TRBJ2-1,.,TGTGCCAGCAGTTACTCGCAGACAGGTTTCAATGAGCAGTTCTTC,CASSYSQTGFNEQFF
TRBV7-7,.,TRBJ2-2,.,TGTGCTAGCAGCTTAGCGTCAGGGACCGGGGAGCTGTTTTTT,CASSLASGTGELFF
TRBV4-1,.,TRBJ2-2,TRBD2,TGCGCCAGCAGCCGCCGACTAGCGGGGATTAACACCGGGGAGCTGTTTTTT,CASSRRLAGINTGELFF
TRBV7-3,.,TRBJ1-2,.,TGTGCCAGCAGCTTATCTCAGGGAGGGGGCTACACCTTC,CASSLSQGGGYTF
TRBV7-8,.,TRBJ1-5,.,TGTGCCAGCCAAACCCGACGGCACAGGGAGCCCCAGCATTTT,CASQTRRHREPQHF
TRBV4-3,.,TRBJ1-1,.,TGCGCCAGCAGCCCCGACAGGAGAGGGACTGAAGCTTTCTTT,CASSPDRRGTEAFF
TRBV15,.,TRBJ2-3,.,TGTGCCACCAGCACCGGGACATATTATACGCAGTATTTT,CATSTGTYYTQYF
TRBV7-6,.,TRBJ2-2,.,TGTGCCAGCAGCTTTAGCGCGGACGGGGAGCTGTTTTTT,CASSFSADGELFF
TRBV7-6,.,TRBJ2-1,TRBD2,TGTGCCAGCAGCTTATGGGGGGGAGATGAGCAGTTCTTC,CASSLWGGDEQFF
TRBV27,few,TRBJ2-3,TRBD2,TGTGCCAGCAAGCCACGGGGACTAGCGGGGGGCCGCACAGATACGCAGTATTTT,CASKPRGLAGGRTDTQYF
TRBV5-1,.,TRBJ1-5,.,TGCGCCAGCAGCGGCCCTAGACAGGATAGCAATCAGCCCCAGCATTTT,CASSGPRQDSNQPQHF
TRBV7-9,once,TRBJ1-2,.,TGTGCCAGCAGCTTAGAAGTGGGGGCTGCGGGCTACACCTTC,CASSLEVGAAGYTF
TRBV29-1,.,TRBJ2-2,TRBD1,TGCAGCGCCCGGGACAGGGTGACCGGGGAGCTGTTTTTT,CSARDRVTGELFF
TRBV9,.,TRBJ1-3,TRBD1,TGTGCCAGCAGCGTAGGACCCAGGGGGGGAAACACCATATATTTT,CASSVGPRGGNTIYF
TRBV9,.,TRBJ1-1,.,TGTGCCAGCAGCGTAGGCCTGGGGGCGCGCCGTGAAGCTTTCTTT,CASSVGLGARREAFF
TRBV6-1,.,TRBJ2-5,.,TGTGCCAGCAGTGAAGACGGGGGTGGGTTTGAGACCCAGTACTTC,CASSEDGGGFETQYF
TRBV7-6,.,TRBJ2-7,TRBD1,TGTGCCAGCAGCTTCCCGGACAGGGGGCCAGGGGGGGACGAGCAGTACTTC,CASSFPDRGPGGDEQYF
TRBV7-2,.,TRBJ2-3,.,TGTGCCAGCAGCCCCTTGCGGGGCGCAGATACGCAGTATTTT,CASSPLRGADTQYF
TRBV7-6,.,TRBJ1-4,TRBD1,TGTGCCAGCAGTACCGGACAGGGACGTAATGAAAAACTGTTTTTT,CASSTGQGRNEKLFF
TRBV2,.,TRBJ1-2,TRBD1,TGTGCCAGCAGAACTGACAGGGTCTATGGCTACACCTTC,CASRTDRVYGYTF
TRBV6-4,few,TRBJ2-3,TRBD2,TGTGCCAGCAGTGACTCGGATAGCGGGGGGAGCACGCAGTATTTT,CASSDSDSGGSTQYF
TRBV29-1,.,TRBJ2-7,TRBD2,TGCAGCGTCGCGGTAGGGCGGGGGGGAGACGAGCAGTACTTC,CSVAVGRGGDEQYF
TRBV7-9,once,TRBJ1-2,TRBD1,TGTGCCAGCAGCTTAGGTCAGGACAGAGGACAGGAGACCTATGGCTACACCTTC,CASSLGQDRGQETYGYTF
TRBV6-1,.,TRBJ1-5,.,TGTGCCAGCAGTCGACAGGCCTTTAATCAGCCCCAGCATTTT,CASSRQAFNQPQHF
TRBV4-1,once,TRBJ1-5,TRBD1,TGCGCCAGCAGCCAACGCGACAGGGGAAGCAATCAGCCCCAGCATTTT,CASSQRDRGSNQPQHF
TRBV29-1,once,TRBJ2-1,.,TGCAGCGTTGAAGCGGGGAGGTCGTCGTACAATGAGCAGTTCTTC,CSVEAGRSSYNEQFF
TRBV28,.,TRBJ1-2,TRBD1,TGTGCCAGCAGTTTGGGGACAGGGGATGATGGCTACACCTTC,CASSLGTGDDGYTF
TRBV19,.,TRBJ2-1,TRBD2,TGTGCCAGTAGTTCTCGGGCCAGCGGGGGGGCCTACAATGAGCAGTTCTTC,CASSSRASGGAYNEQFF
TRBV13,.,TRBJ2-3,.,TGTGCCAGCAGACTGAGAGGCCCCCCTAATACGCAGTATTTT,CASRLRGPPNTQYF
TRBV4-3,.,TRBJ2-7,.,TGCGCCAGCAGCCCTAGTAGCTCCTACGAGCAGTACTTC,CASSPSSSYEQYF
TRBV19,.,TRBJ2-5,.,TGTGCCAGTAGTATAGCTGTGTTCCAGACCCAGTACTTC,CASSIAVFQTQYF
TRBV9,once,TRBJ2-1,TRBD1,TGTGCCAGCAGCGGAGGGACAGGGGCCCACGAAATAACATACAATGAGCAGTTCTTC,CASSGGTGAHEITYNEQFF
TRBV9,.,TRBJ1-3,.,TGTGCCAGCAGCGGCAGCTCTGGAAACACCATATATTTT,CASSGSSGNTIYF
TRBV10-3,.,TRBJ1-1,.,TGTGCCATCAGTGCGCAAAAGGGAGGGACTGAAGCTTTCTTT,CAISAQKGGTEAFF
TRBV7-3,.,TRBJ2-7,.,TGTGCCAGCAGCCTCGGAGGGGGCCCCTACGAGCAGTACTTC,CASSLGGGPYEQYF
TRBV7-7,once,TRBJ2-1,TRBD2,TGTGCCAGCAGCACCGGGACTAGCGGGGTGGGTGAGCAGTTCTTC,CASSTGTSGVGEQFF
TRBV27,.,TRBJ1-1,.,TGTGCCAGCAGTTTCCAAGGGAGGATGAACACTGAAGCTTTCTTT,CASSFQGRMNTEAFF
TRBV5-1,once,TRBJ2-5,TRBD2,TGCGCCAGCAGCTTGGGGACTAGCGGGAGGATGGAAGAGACCCAGTACTTC,CASSLGTSGRMEETQYF
TRBV27,.,TRBJ2-7,.,TGTGCCAGCAGCGCCGGGACACTGACAACCTACGAGCAGTACTTC,CASSAGTLTTYEQYF
TRBV7-6,.,TRBJ2-7,TRBD1,TGTGCCAGCAGCCCAGGGGGCCGTCGCGAGCAGTACTTC,CASSPGGRREQYF
TRBV5-1,.,TRBJ2-2,TRBD1,TGCGCCAGCAGCTTGGCCGCAGGGGGCTCGGCCGGGGAGCTGTTTTTT,CASSLAAGGSAGELFF
TRBV10-3,.,TRBJ2-7,.,TGTGCCATTTCGGCAGGGGAGAGGACCTACGAGCAGTACTTC,CAISAGERTYEQYF
TRBV6-5,.,TRBJ2-7,TRBD2,TGTGCCAGCAGTTACTCGAGGGCGGGGGCCTACGAGCAGTACTTC,CASSYSRAGAYEQYF
TRBV18,once,TRBJ2-5,TRBD2,TGTGCCAGCTCACCACCGTTGACTAGCGGGAGGGCGTGGGAGACCCAGTACTTC,CASSPPLTSGRAWETQYF
TRBV5-1,.,TRBJ2-7,TRBD1,TGCGCCAGCAGCGATACAGGGGTGAGCTACGAGCAGTACTTC,CASSDTGVSYEQYF
TRBV7-8,.,TRBJ1-1,.,TGTGCCAGCAGCTTAGGGGGCAGGGTAAACGCTTTCTTT,CASSLGGRVNAFF
TRBV6-5,.,TRBJ1-1,.,TGTGCCAGCAGTTACTCCCCAGGGTTGAACACTGAAGCTTTCTTT,CASSYSPGLNTEAFF